This T cell receptor beta chain was identified during a study of metastatic and nonmetastatic thyroid tumors. For the study at large: Patients with malignant and benign thyroid disease provided blood and tumor or nodule tissue, whose repertoires were compared.

Original analysis: Construction of a distant-metastasis classifier for papillary thyroid cancer relied on CDR3 differences across clinicopathological groups. Through MiXCR, TCRdb re-clonotyped the PCR reads. These V and J calls are TCRdb output, not the study's own analysis. The sample shows roughly 20,000 clones, more than 15% of them seen only once. No treatment had been given to any patient before thyroid surgery. This CDR3 has 12 residues. V was shortened by 5 bases and J by 4 bases, with 9 bases between the two germline ends. Germline-derived CDR1 and CDR2 are SGHVS and FQNEAQ. The sample holds many counts of this clone.

The sequence derives from a female donor with papillary thyroid cancer or a benign thyroid nodule (not recorded which). Some clones in this sample may be carry-over from other donors' samples. The genes are TRBV7-8 and TRBJ2-7, with D possibly matching TRBD2 (5 bases). The sample taken for sequencing was tumor tissue. DNA of the CDR3: TGTGCCAGCAGCGACCGGAGGTACGAGCAGTACTTC. The encoded protein is CASSDRRYEQYF.